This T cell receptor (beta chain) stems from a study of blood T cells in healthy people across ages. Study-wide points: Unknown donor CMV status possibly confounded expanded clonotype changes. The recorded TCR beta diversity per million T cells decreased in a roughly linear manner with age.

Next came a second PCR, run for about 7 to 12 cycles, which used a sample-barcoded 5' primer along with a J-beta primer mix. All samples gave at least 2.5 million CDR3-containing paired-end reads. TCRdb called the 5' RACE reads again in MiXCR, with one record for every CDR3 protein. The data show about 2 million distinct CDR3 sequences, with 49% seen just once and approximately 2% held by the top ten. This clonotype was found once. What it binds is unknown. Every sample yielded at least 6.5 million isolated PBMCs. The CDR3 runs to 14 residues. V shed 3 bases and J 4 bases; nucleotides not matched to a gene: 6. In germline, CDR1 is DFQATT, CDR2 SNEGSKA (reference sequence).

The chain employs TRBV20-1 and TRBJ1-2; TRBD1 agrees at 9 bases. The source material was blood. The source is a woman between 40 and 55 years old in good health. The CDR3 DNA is TGCAGTGCTAGTCGACAGGGGGTTATCTATGGCTACACCTTC. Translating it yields CSASRQGVIYGYTF.